The clone carrying this T cell receptor (beta chain) has only a few counts. What it binds is unknown. The data were taken from a study of blood T cells in healthy people across ages. Findings and limits, study-wide: A greater number of naive CD4+ cells and higher diversity distinguished long-lived donors from aged donors. Observed TCR beta diversity per million T cells went down as age went up. This fall followed a roughly linear course with age.

With a J-beta primer mix and a sample-barcoded 5' primer, a second PCR ran about 6 to 11 cycles. Samples each returned at least 3 million CDR3-containing paired-end reads. TCRdb ran MiXCR on the 5' RACE reads and lists one entry per CDR3 protein. The sample contains 1,300,000 or so distinct CDR3 sequences, roughly 64% of which appear only once. Isolated per sample were at least 6 million PBMCs. The germline gives CDR1 MGHDK, CDR2 SYGVNS. This CDR3 region has 17 residues. The V gene end was trimmed by 1 base and the J gene end by 8 bases; junction bases not matched to a gene: 11. The sequence was collected from a man aged 18 to 30 in good health. The chain links TRBV25-1 to TRBJ1-2; 12 bases fit TRBD1. Sequenced sample: blood. Here the CDR3 reads CASSEFELGTGGFGYTF. The CDR3 nucleotides are TGTGCCAGCAGTGAATTTGAGTTGGGGACAGGGGGCTTCGGCTACACCTTC.